This TCR beta chain appears in the sequencing data of a study of OX40 agonist ivuxolimab in advanced cancers. For the study in its entirety: Ivuxolimab was an agonistic, fully human IgG2 monoclonal antibody directed against OX40 (CD134), a costimulatory receptor. Intravenous ivuxolimab was administered to patients every 2 weeks at six dose levels: 0.01, 0.1, 0.3, 1.5, 3 and 10 mg/kg. Of the 50 to 55 dose-escalation patients, hepatocellular carcinoma was present in around 20, melanoma in roughly 15, renal cell carcinoma in 9 and head and neck cancer in 9. In the dose-escalation cohort, approximately 82% of patients were male, and the mean age was approximately 60 years, with a range of about 20 to 90. Patients were allowed to have had prior anti-PD-1, anti-PD-L1 or anti-CTLA-4 therapy, and around two fifths of the dose-escalation patients had been treated with checkpoint inhibitors. Partial responses were achieved by three dose-escalation patients, of whom one had hepatocellular carcinoma and two had cutaneous melanoma. The point of sequencing TCRbeta in the periphery was to test whether ivuxolimab changed TCR sequence diversity and drove clonal T-cell expansion. The paper covers the monotherapy dose-escalation part of the phase I ivuxolimab trial, which included N = 52 patients. The paper as a whole reports these results and caveats: After ivuxolimab, expanded clones were on average more numerous among CD8+ T cells than among CD4+ T cells. Partial responders in the 0.1-3.0 mg/kg groups had among the lowest normalized peripheral clonal expansion, especially among CD8+ T cells. Low levels of normalized T-cell clonal expansion were also seen in some patients who did not respond. Antigen specificity was not determined for the clonally expanded peripheral T cells. Clonal expansion of both CD4+ and CD8+ blood T cells was observed from baseline to week 6 at doses 0.1 to 3.0 mg/kg.

Genomic DNA was isolated from the sorted cells so that the TCRbeta CDR3 region could be sequenced. The immunoSEQ Assay was used to sequence the TCRbeta CDR3 regions. TCRdb re-hosts the immuneACCESS table, in-frame sequences only. Its copies lack some clones; in the studies checked, an unresolved V gene accounts for under half of them, and the cause for the rest is not known. The table for this sample lists around 40,000 clones; 80% of them were counted only once. Clones ranked in the top ten supply 4.2% of the sample. As regards this clone: No antigen is known for it. The record has no base qualities; no much larger clone is one base away.

Cut back by 5 bases and 4 bases, the V and J ends lie 21 bases apart. From the germline V gene, CDR1 is SGHRS and CDR2 is YFSETQ. Measured from the cysteine to the phenylalanine, the CDR3 is 16 residues long. Here the CDR3 DNA is all that survives: 48 bases in frame from base 1. The trial excluded patients who had a history of autoimmune disease or who were on systemic immunosuppression. Peripheral blood for TCR sequencing was drawn from every dose cohort at baseline, at cycle 4 day 1 and at cycle 7 day 1. The samples were taken from a phase I, first-in-human, multicenter, open-label dose-escalation trial of ivuxolimab. Adults with locally advanced or metastatic head and neck squamous cell, hepatocellular, melanoma or renal cell carcinoma were enrolled in the trial. Before TCR sequencing, CD4+ and CD8+ T cells were separately sorted from peripheral blood.

Sample: CD4+ or CD8+ T cells sorted from blood, taken in a trial of the OX40 agonist ivuxolimab. The clonotype comes from an adult with an advanced solid tumor such as melanoma, head and neck, liver or kidney cancer. Rearrangement joined TRBV5-1 to TRBJ1-1; perhaps TRBD1 is the D gene, with 5 bases matching. The CDR3 protein is CASRFVRAGTGTEAFF. The DNA sequence is TGCGCCAGCAGATTCGTGAGGGCGGGGACTGGCACTGAAGCTTTCTTT.